These T cell receptor beta chains were read from a single sample in a study of blood T cells in healthy people across ages. TCRdb processed the 5' RACE reads anew with MiXCR; each CDR3 protein has one entry. The top ten clones hold around 20% of a sample with 700,000 to 950,000 distinct CDR3 sequences, about 40% of them seen once. Sequenced sample: blood. The receptors come from a woman aged 55 to 70 in good health. The CDR3 runs from the conserved cysteine through the conserved F or W. Each record gives: V gene, clone size, D gene, J gene, CDR3 protein, CDR3 DNA. The D gene is left open where the match is weak. Clone size is shown for a subset of rows, as once, few, many or a class of expanded clone.

TRBV29-1,-,-,TRBJ2-7,CSAVKGVYEQYF,TGCAGCGCCGTAAAAGGGGTCTACGAGCAGTACTTC
TRBV6-5,-,-,TRBJ1-1,CASSYQFQGNTEAFF,TGTGCCAGCAGTTACCAATTTCAGGGAAACACTGAAGCTTTCTTT
TRBV20-1,once,-,TRBJ1-6,CSARGEGPYNSPLHF,TGCAGTGCTAGAGGAGAAGGCCCCTATAATTCACCCCTCCACTTT
TRBV7-8,many,TRBD2,TRBJ2-5,CASSLGLAGGPRETQYF,TGTGCCAGCAGCCTAGGACTAGCGGGAGGCCCCCGGGAGACCCAGTACTTC
TRBV9,-,TRBD1,TRBJ2-2,CASSARQGSSTGELFF,TGTGCCAGCAGCGCGCGACAGGGGTCGAGCACCGGGGAGCTGTTTTTT
TRBV12-3/TRBV12-4,-,-,TRBJ2-7,CASSLGVGSHEQYF,TGTGCCAGCAGTTTAGGGGTGGGGTCCCACGAGCAGTACTTC
TRBV29-1,many,TRBD2,TRBJ2-5,CSVESGGETQYF,TGCAGCGTTGAAAGCGGGGGGGAGACCCAGTACTTC
TRBV7-9,many,-,TRBJ1-5,CASSGDLWEPQHF,TGTGCCAGCAGCGGAGATTTATGGGAGCCCCAGCATTTT
TRBV20-1,-,TRBD2,TRBJ2-3,CSADTSGSGTDTQYF,TGCAGTGCCGACACTAGCGGATCTGGGACAGATACGCAGTATTTT
TRBV5-1,-,-,TRBJ2-7,CATRAQGPYNEQYF,TGCGCCACCCGGGCCCAGGGACCCTACAATGAGCAGTACTTC
TRBV6-5,-,TRBD2,TRBJ2-3,CASSALAGGTDTRYF,TGTGCCAGCAGTGCTCTAGCGGGAGGCACAGATACGCGGTATTTT
TRBV28,-,TRBD1,TRBJ1-2,CAGSGQALYGYTF,TGTGCCGGCAGTGGACAGGCTTTGTATGGCTACACCTTC
TRBV7-9,-,-,TRBJ1-4,CTSSVTGKSEKLFF,TGTACCAGCAGCGTAACAGGGAAGAGTGAAAAACTGTTTTTT
TRBV5-1,-,TRBD1,TRBJ1-4,CASSLMTGGGEKLFF,TGCGCCAGCAGCTTGATGACAGGGGGAGGTGAAAAACTGTTTTTT
TRBV15,-,TRBD1,TRBJ2-5,CVTNRLGQGAGEQYF,TGTGTCACCAACAGACTCGGACAGGGGGCTGGGGAGCAGTACTTC
TRBV7-2,-,TRBD2,TRBJ2-1,CAGILVAGGPLGEQFF,TGTGCCGGCATCTTAGTCGCGGGGGGACCCCTGGGGGAGCAGTTCTTC
TRBV11-2,-,TRBD2,TRBJ2-1,CASSLAGVAGDNEQFF,TGTGCCAGCAGCTTAGCGGGGGTAGCGGGAGACAATGAGCAGTTCTTC
TRBV20-1,few,-,TRBJ1-2,CSARAYGYTF,TGCAGTGCTAGAGCTTATGGCTACACCTTC
TRBV28,-,-,TRBJ2-1,CASSLYPSFGISSSSYNEQFF,TGTGCCAGCAGTTTATATCCCTCCTTCGGAATATCATCCAGCTCCTACAATGAGCAGTTCTTC
TRBV6-2/TRBV6-3,few,-,TRBJ2-5,CASKTGRNQETQYF,TGTGCCAGCAAGACCGGCCGAAACCAAGAGACCCAGTACTTC
TRBV10-3,-,TRBD1,TRBJ1-2,CAISETEGHRGGSFVLGYTF,TGTGCCATCAGTGAGACTGAAGGACACAGGGGTGGCTCTTTCGTTCTTGGCTACACCTTC
TRBV20-1,few,TRBD2,TRBJ2-1,CSATTSEKQFF,TGCAGTGCAACGACTAGCGAGAAGCAGTTCTTC
TRBV28,-,-,TRBJ2-1,CASTLPGSLNNEQFF,TGTGCCAGCACCCTCCCTGGGAGCCTAAACAATGAGCAGTTCTTC
TRBV5-5,-,-,TRBJ2-3,CASSLALVTDTQYF,TGTGCCAGCAGCTTGGCTCTAGTCACAGATACGCAGTATTTT
TRBV3-1,-,-,TRBJ2-3,CASSQDPSGLYTQYF,TGTGCCAGCAGCCAAGATCCGTCGGGTTTATATACGCAGTATTTT
TRBV3-1,-,-,TRBJ2-1,CASGQDREVHEQFF,TGTGCCAGCGGCCAAGATCGCGAGGTCCATGAGCAGTTCTTC
TRBV4-3,-,TRBD2,TRBJ2-1,CASSQDLLRGLAGDHEQFF,TGCGCCAGCAGCCAAGATCTCCTTAGGGGACTAGCGGGAGATCATGAGCAGTTCTTC
TRBV4-3,few,-,TRBJ2-1,CASSQEWPYNEQFF,TGCGCCAGCAGCCAAGAATGGCCTTACAATGAGCAGTTCTTC
TRBV4-3,many,-,TRBJ2-7,CASSQGEGGYYEQYF,TGCGCCAGCAGCCAAGGCGAGGGAGGTTACTACGAGCAGTACTTC
TRBV20-1,-,-,TRBJ2-3,CSAKASDSTDTQYF,TGCAGTGCTAAGGCTAGCGATAGCACAGATACGCAGTATTTT
TRBV6-5,few,TRBD2,TRBJ2-2,CASTQPGLAGAGELFF,TGTGCCAGCACCCAACCGGGACTAGCGGGAGCCGGGGAGCTGTTTTTT
TRBV9,-,-,TRBJ1-5,CASSVSGYDNQPQHF,TGTGCCAGCAGCGTATCAGGGTACGATAATCAGCCCCAGCATTTT
TRBV7-2,few,-,TRBJ1-4,CASSPGQADEKLFF,TGTGCCAGCAGTCCAGGGCAGGCGGATGAAAAACTGTTTTTT
TRBV28,-,-,TRBJ2-5,CASSSAGQGQETQYF,TGTGCCAGCAGTTCCGCCGGGCAGGGTCAAGAGACCCAGTACTTC
TRBV20-1,few,TRBD2,TRBJ2-5,CSASLPGGRIEEQYF,TGCAGTGCTAGCCTTCCGGGGGGGCGCATAGAGGAGCAGTACTTC
TRBV7-3,-,-,TRBJ1-1,CASSLAPPGSRNTEAFF,TGTGCCAGCAGCTTGGCTCCTCCGGGCTCCAGGAACACTGAAGCTTTCTTT
TRBV7-3,-,-,TRBJ2-7,CASSSKRDTEQYF,TGTGCCAGCAGTTCGAAACGGGACACCGAGCAGTACTTC